This record concerns one TCR beta chain sequence. The data were taken from a study of glioma-infiltrating T cells after dendritic cell vaccination. Amplification used 60 V beta primers and 13 J beta primers. Some clones are missing from TCRdb's copy, which holds only in-frame ones; the method was immunoSEQ multiplex PCR. The sample has fewer than 85,000 clones; about 87% are singletons. The trim removed 6 bases at V and 4 bases at J, leaving 10 bases unmatched. Germline V gene sequence: CDR1 KGHSH, CDR2 LQKENI. This CDR3 is 15 amino acids long. The sequence was obtained from a human donor with glioblastoma. The sequences come from blood, collected before dendritic cell vaccination. This chain joins TRBV18 and TRBJ2-3; 7 bases fit TRBD2. In nucleotides, the CDR3 is TGTGCCAGCTCCCCTACTAGCGCTCTATCAGATACGCAGTATTTT. Encoded protein: CASSPTSALSDTQYF.